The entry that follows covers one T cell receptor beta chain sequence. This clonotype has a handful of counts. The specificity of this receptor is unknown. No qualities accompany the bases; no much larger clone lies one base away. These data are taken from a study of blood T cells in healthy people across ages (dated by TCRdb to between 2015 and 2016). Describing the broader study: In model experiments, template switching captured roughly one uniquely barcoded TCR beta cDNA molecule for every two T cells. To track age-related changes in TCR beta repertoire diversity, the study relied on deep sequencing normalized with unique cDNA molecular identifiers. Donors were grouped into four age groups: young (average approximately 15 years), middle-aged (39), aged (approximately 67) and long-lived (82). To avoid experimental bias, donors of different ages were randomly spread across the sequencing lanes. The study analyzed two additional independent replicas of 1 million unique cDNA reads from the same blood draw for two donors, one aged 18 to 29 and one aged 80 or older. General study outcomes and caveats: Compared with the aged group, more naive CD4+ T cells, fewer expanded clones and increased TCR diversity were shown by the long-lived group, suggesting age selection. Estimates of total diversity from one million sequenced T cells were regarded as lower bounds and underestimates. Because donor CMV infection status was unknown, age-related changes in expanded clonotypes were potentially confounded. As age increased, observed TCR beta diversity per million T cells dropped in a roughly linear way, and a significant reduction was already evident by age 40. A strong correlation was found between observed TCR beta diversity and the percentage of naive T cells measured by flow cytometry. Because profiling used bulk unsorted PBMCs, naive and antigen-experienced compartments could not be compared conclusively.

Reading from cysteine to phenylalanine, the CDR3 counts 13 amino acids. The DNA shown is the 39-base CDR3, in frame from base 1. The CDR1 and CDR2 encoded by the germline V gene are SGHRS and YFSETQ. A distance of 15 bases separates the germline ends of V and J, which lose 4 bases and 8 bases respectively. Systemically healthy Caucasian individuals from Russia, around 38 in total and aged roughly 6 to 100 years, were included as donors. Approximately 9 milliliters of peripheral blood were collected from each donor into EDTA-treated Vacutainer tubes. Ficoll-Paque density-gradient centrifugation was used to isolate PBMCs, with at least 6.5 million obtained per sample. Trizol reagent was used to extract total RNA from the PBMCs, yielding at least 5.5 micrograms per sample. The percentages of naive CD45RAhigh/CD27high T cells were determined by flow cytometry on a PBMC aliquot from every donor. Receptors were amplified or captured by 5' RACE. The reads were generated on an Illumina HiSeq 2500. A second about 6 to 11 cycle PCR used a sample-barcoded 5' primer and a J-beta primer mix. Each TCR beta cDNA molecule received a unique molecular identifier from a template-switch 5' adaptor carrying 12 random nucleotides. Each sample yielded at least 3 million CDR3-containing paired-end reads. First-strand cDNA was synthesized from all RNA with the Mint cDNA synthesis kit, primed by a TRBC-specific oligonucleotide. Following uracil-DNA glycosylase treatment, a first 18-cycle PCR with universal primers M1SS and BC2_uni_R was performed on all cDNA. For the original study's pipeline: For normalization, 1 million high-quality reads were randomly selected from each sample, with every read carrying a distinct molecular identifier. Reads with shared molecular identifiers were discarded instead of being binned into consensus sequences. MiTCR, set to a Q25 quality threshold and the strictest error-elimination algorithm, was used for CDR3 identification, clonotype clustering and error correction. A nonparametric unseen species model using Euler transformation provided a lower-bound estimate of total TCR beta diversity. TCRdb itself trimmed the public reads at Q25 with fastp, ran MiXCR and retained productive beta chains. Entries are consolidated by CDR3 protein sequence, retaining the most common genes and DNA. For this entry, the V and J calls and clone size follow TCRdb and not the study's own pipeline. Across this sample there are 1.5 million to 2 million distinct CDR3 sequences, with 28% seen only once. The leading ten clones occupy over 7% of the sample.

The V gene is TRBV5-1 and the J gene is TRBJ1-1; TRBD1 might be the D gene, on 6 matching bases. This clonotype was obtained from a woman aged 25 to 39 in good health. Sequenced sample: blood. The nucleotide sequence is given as TGCGCCAGCAGCGTATCCGGACAGCGAGAAGCTTTCTTT. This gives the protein CASSVSGQREAFF.